Listed below are T cell receptor beta chains from one sample, sequenced in a study of T-cell memory formation after mild COVID-19. TCRdb ran MiXCR on the 5' RACE reads and lists one entry per CDR3 protein. This sample carries more than 250,000 distinct CDR3 sequences, about a sixth of them seen once, and the ten largest clones take 20% to 25%. Sequencing was carried out using PBMCs or a T cell subset sorted from them (not recorded which). Source of these receptors: a man between 18 and 35 years old who had mild COVID-19 (a few samples of this study predate the infection). Cell type and time point are not known. The CDR3 runs from the conserved cysteine through the conserved F or W. The D gene is left open where the match is weak. Clone size is stated in some rows and not others, as once, few, many or a class when expanded.

d_gene: .; v_gene: TRBV28; j_gene: TRBJ1-5; abundance: .; CDR3aa: CASSHTIQPQHF; CDR3nt: TGTGCCAGCAGTCATACCATTCAGCCCCAGCATTTT
d_gene: .; v_gene: TRBV5-1; j_gene: TRBJ2-2; abundance: .; CDR3aa: CASSLKDRNTGELFF; CDR3nt: TGCGCCAGCAGCTTGAAGGACAGGAACACCGGGGAGCTGTTTTTT
d_gene: .; v_gene: TRBV7-9; j_gene: TRBJ2-7; abundance: .; CDR3aa: CASSFDTLYYEQYF; CDR3nt: TGTGCCAGCAGCTTTGACACGCTGTACTACGAGCAGTACTTC
d_gene: .; v_gene: TRBV27; j_gene: TRBJ2-7; abundance: few; CDR3aa: CASSRRNFRNEQYF; CDR3nt: TGTGCCAGCAGTAGAAGAAACTTTAGGAACGAGCAGTACTTC
d_gene: .; v_gene: TRBV4-1; j_gene: TRBJ2-2; abundance: few; CDR3aa: CASRGAFDRELFF; CDR3nt: TGCGCCAGCAGGGGGGCGTTCGACCGGGAGCTGTTTTTT
d_gene: TRBD2; v_gene: TRBV14; j_gene: TRBJ2-1; abundance: .; CDR3aa: CASSQESGGANEQFF; CDR3nt: TGTGCCAGCAGCCAAGAATCGGGGGGGGCAAATGAGCAGTTCTTC
d_gene: TRBD1; v_gene: TRBV7-6; j_gene: TRBJ2-1; abundance: few; CDR3aa: CASSLDRGNYNEQFF; CDR3nt: TGTGCCAGCAGCTTAGACAGGGGGAACTACAATGAGCAGTTCTTC
d_gene: .; v_gene: TRBV18; j_gene: TRBJ1-1; abundance: .; CDR3aa: CASSPPSSSEAFF; CDR3nt: TGTGCCAGCTCACCACCGTCCAGCTCTGAAGCTTTCTTT
d_gene: TRBD1; v_gene: TRBV20-1; j_gene: TRBJ2-3; abundance: few; CDR3aa: CSARGRDRAIGTDTQYF; CDR3nt: TGCAGTGCTAGAGGAAGGGACAGGGCCATCGGCACAGATACGCAGTATTTT
d_gene: TRBD2; v_gene: TRBV19; j_gene: TRBJ2-3; abundance: few; CDR3aa: CASSPLSASGGAGTQYF; CDR3nt: TGTGCCAGTAGTCCGTTATCGGCTAGCGGGGGGGCTGGTACGCAGTATTTT
d_gene: TRBD1; v_gene: TRBV25-1; j_gene: TRBJ2-5; abundance: many; CDR3aa: CASSDRDRGSRETQYF; CDR3nt: TGTGCCAGCAGTGACCGGGACAGGGGTAGTCGAGAGACCCAGTACTTC
d_gene: .; v_gene: TRBV7-8; j_gene: TRBJ1-5; abundance: many; CDR3aa: CASSLDRYQPQHF; CDR3nt: TGTGCCAGCAGCTTAGACCGATATCAGCCCCAGCATTTT
d_gene: .; v_gene: TRBV25-1; j_gene: TRBJ2-3; abundance: .; CDR3aa: CASSLTSFYTDTQYF; CDR3nt: TGTGCCAGCAGTTTAACCTCGTTCTACACAGATACGCAGTATTTT
d_gene: .; v_gene: TRBV5-5; j_gene: TRBJ2-3; abundance: .; CDR3aa: CASSLDGHYTDTQYF; CDR3nt: TGTGCCAGCAGCTTGGACGGACACTACACAGATACGCAGTATTTT
d_gene: .; v_gene: TRBV7-2; j_gene: TRBJ2-1; abundance: many; CDR3aa: CASSFRTRQSEQFF; CDR3nt: TGTGCCAGCAGCTTCCGTACTCGGCAAAGTGAGCAGTTCTTC
d_gene: .; v_gene: TRBV7-2; j_gene: TRBJ2-1; abundance: .; CDR3aa: CASSLSPAKQEQFF; CDR3nt: TGTGCCAGCAGCTTATCCCCAGCGAAGCAGGAGCAGTTCTTC
d_gene: .; v_gene: TRBV15; j_gene: TRBJ2-5; abundance: few; CDR3aa: CATSRDLGETQYF; CDR3nt: TGTGCCACCAGCAGAGATTTGGGGGAGACCCAGTACTTC
d_gene: TRBD1; v_gene: TRBV5-6; j_gene: TRBJ1-4; abundance: .; CDR3aa: CASSPGTGAREKLFF; CDR3nt: TGTGCCAGCAGCCCTGGGACAGGGGCTAGAGAAAAACTGTTTTTT
d_gene: TRBD1; v_gene: TRBV6-5; j_gene: TRBJ1-4; abundance: .; CDR3aa: CASSYSPDRGEKLFF; CDR3nt: TGTGCCAGCAGTTACTCTCCGGACAGGGGGGAAAAACTGTTTTTT
d_gene: TRBD1; v_gene: TRBV15; j_gene: TRBJ2-3; abundance: few; CDR3aa: CATSREIKDWDRVSDTQYF; CDR3nt: TGTGCCACCAGCAGAGAAATAAAAGACTGGGACAGAGTATCAGATACGCAGTATTTT
d_gene: .; v_gene: TRBV29-1; j_gene: TRBJ1-1; abundance: few; CDR3aa: CSAIQGNTEAFF; CDR3nt: TGCAGCGCCATACAGGGGAACACTGAAGCTTTCTTT
d_gene: .; v_gene: TRBV18; j_gene: TRBJ1-4; abundance: .; CDR3aa: CASSVTGSGPSDEKLFF; CDR3nt: TGTGCCAGCTCCGTAACAGGGAGCGGGCCCTCCGACGAAAAACTGTTTTTT
d_gene: .; v_gene: TRBV7-8; j_gene: TRBJ1-6; abundance: few; CDR3aa: CASSLKGARNFPYNSPLHF; CDR3nt: TGTGCCAGCAGCTTAAAAGGGGCAAGAAATTTCCCATATAATTCACCCCTCCACTTT
d_gene: .; v_gene: TRBV9; j_gene: TRBJ2-2; abundance: .; CDR3aa: CASSVTGDTGELFF; CDR3nt: TGTGCCAGCAGCGTAACGGGGGACACCGGGGAGCTGTTTTTT
d_gene: .; v_gene: TRBV12-3/TRBV12-4; j_gene: TRBJ1-4; abundance: few; CDR3aa: CASSLSHAEKLFF; CDR3nt: TGTGCCAGCAGTTTAAGTCATGCCGAAAAACTGTTTTTT
d_gene: .; v_gene: TRBV7-9; j_gene: TRBJ1-1; abundance: .; CDR3aa: CASSLAETGSTEAFF; CDR3nt: TGTGCCAGCAGCTTAGCAGAAACAGGGAGCACTGAAGCTTTCTTT
d_gene: TRBD1; v_gene: TRBV5-5; j_gene: TRBJ2-5; abundance: .; CDR3aa: CASSYGQEETQYF; CDR3nt: TGTGCCAGCAGCTACGGACAGGAAGAGACCCAGTACTTC
d_gene: .; v_gene: TRBV7-2; j_gene: TRBJ2-1; abundance: few; CDR3aa: CASSFAGTTIYNEQFF; CDR3nt: TGTGCCAGCAGCTTCGCAGGCACTACTATCTACAATGAGCAGTTCTTC
d_gene: .; v_gene: TRBV5-1; j_gene: TRBJ1-5; abundance: .; CDR3aa: CASSPDTNNQPQHF; CDR3nt: TGCGCCAGCAGCCCGGACACCAACAATCAGCCCCAGCATTTT
d_gene: TRBD2; v_gene: TRBV7-2; j_gene: TRBJ2-3; abundance: few; CDR3aa: CASSFTSGGLSDTQYF; CDR3nt: TGTGCCAGCAGCTTTACTAGCGGGGGGCTCTCAGATACGCAGTATTTT
d_gene: TRBD1; v_gene: TRBV6-2/TRBV6-3; j_gene: TRBJ2-4; abundance: .; CDR3aa: CASSYSDLTDRGKNIQYF; CDR3nt: TGTGCCAGCAGTTACTCAGACCTAACGGACAGGGGCAAAAACATTCAGTACTTC
d_gene: .; v_gene: TRBV20-1; j_gene: TRBJ2-7; abundance: few; CDR3aa: CSASGGAYYEQYF; CDR3nt: TGCAGTGCTAGTGGGGGGGCATACTACGAGCAGTACTTC
d_gene: .; v_gene: TRBV20-1; j_gene: TRBJ2-2; abundance: .; CDR3aa: CSAAPGRWFTGELFF; CDR3nt: TGCAGTGCTGCACCGGGACGATGGTTCACCGGGGAGCTGTTTTTT
d_gene: .; v_gene: TRBV6-5; j_gene: TRBJ1-5; abundance: many; CDR3aa: CASSSGDNQPQHF; CDR3nt: TGTGCCAGCAGTTCAGGGGACAATCAGCCCCAGCATTTT
d_gene: .; v_gene: TRBV18; j_gene: TRBJ2-7; abundance: .; CDR3aa: CASSPRLGPYLYEQYF; CDR3nt: TGTGCCAGCTCACCGCGGCTGGGACCGTATCTCTACGAGCAGTACTTC
d_gene: .; v_gene: TRBV5-1; j_gene: TRBJ1-2; abundance: few; CDR3aa: CASSLEARYGYTF; CDR3nt: TGCGCCAGCAGCTTGGAAGCCCGATATGGCTACACCTTC
d_gene: .; v_gene: TRBV5-6; j_gene: TRBJ2-7; abundance: few; CDR3aa: CASSFLEAEQYF; CDR3nt: TGTGCCAGCAGCTTTTTAGAAGCGGAGCAGTACTTC
d_gene: .; v_gene: TRBV7-2; j_gene: TRBJ1-4; abundance: .; CDR3aa: CASSLQGEKLFF; CDR3nt: TGTGCCAGCAGCTTACAGGGTGAAAAACTGTTTTTT
d_gene: TRBD1; v_gene: TRBV6-5; j_gene: TRBJ2-7; abundance: .; CDR3aa: CASSYSDRVNEQYF; CDR3nt: TGTGCCAGCAGTTACTCGGACAGGGTGAACGAGCAGTACTTC
d_gene: .; v_gene: TRBV6-5; j_gene: TRBJ1-5; abundance: few; CDR3aa: CASSYGAAGNQPQHF; CDR3nt: TGTGCCAGCAGTTACGGGGCGGCTGGGAATCAGCCCCAGCATTTT
d_gene: .; v_gene: TRBV18; j_gene: TRBJ2-4; abundance: .; CDR3aa: CASSRSSDLSIQYF; CDR3nt: TGTGCCAGCTCACGTAGTAGTGATCTTAGCATTCAGTACTTC
d_gene: TRBD1; v_gene: TRBV5-1; j_gene: TRBJ1-1; abundance: .; CDR3aa: CASSLGTGGDGAFF; CDR3nt: TGCGCCAGCAGCTTGGGAACAGGGGGCGACGGAGCTTTCTTT
d_gene: .; v_gene: TRBV18; j_gene: TRBJ1-5; abundance: .; CDR3aa: CASSPGDGSQPQHF; CDR3nt: TGTGCCAGCTCACCAGGGGATGGGAGTCAGCCCCAGCATTTT
d_gene: TRBD1; v_gene: TRBV11-3; j_gene: TRBJ2-1; abundance: .; CDR3aa: CASQQYRDRDPLEQFF; CDR3nt: TGTGCCAGCCAGCAGTACCGGGACAGGGATCCCCTTGAGCAGTTCTTC
d_gene: TRBD1; v_gene: TRBV7-9; j_gene: TRBJ1-1; abundance: few; CDR3aa: CASSRDRAGAFF; CDR3nt: TGTGCCAGCAGCCGTGACAGGGCGGGAGCTTTCTTT
d_gene: .; v_gene: TRBV5-1; j_gene: TRBJ2-7; abundance: few; CDR3aa: CASTSGQPTYEQYF; CDR3nt: TGCGCCAGCACCTCCGGACAGCCTACCTACGAGCAGTACTTC
d_gene: .; v_gene: TRBV5-1; j_gene: TRBJ2-6; abundance: .; CDR3aa: CASSLILSGANVLTF; CDR3nt: TGCGCCAGCAGCTTGATCCTCTCTGGGGCCAACGTCCTGACTTTC
d_gene: .; v_gene: TRBV9; j_gene: TRBJ2-1; abundance: .; CDR3aa: CASSVDPAGTPNEQFF; CDR3nt: TGTGCCAGCAGCGTAGATCCAGCGGGGACACCCAATGAGCAGTTCTTC
d_gene: TRBD1; v_gene: TRBV5-1; j_gene: TRBJ1-4; abundance: many; CDR3aa: CASSLAGQDLSGLFF; CDR3nt: TGCGCCAGCAGCTTGGCCGGACAGGACCTCTCCGGGCTGTTTTTT
d_gene: TRBD1; v_gene: TRBV4-2; j_gene: TRBJ1-1; abundance: few; CDR3aa: CASSQVEGQGVMNTEAFF; CDR3nt: TGTGCCAGCAGCCAAGTTGAAGGACAGGGGGTAATGAACACTGAAGCTTTCTTT
d_gene: TRBD1; v_gene: TRBV30; j_gene: TRBJ1-6; abundance: few; CDR3aa: CAWSLTGRNSPLHF; CDR3nt: TGTGCCTGGAGTCTGACAGGGCGTAATTCACCCCTCCACTTT
d_gene: .; v_gene: TRBV4-3; j_gene: TRBJ2-3; abundance: few; CDR3aa: CASSHAQGDDTQYF; CDR3nt: TGCGCCAGCAGCCACGCCCAGGGTGACGATACGCAGTATTTT
d_gene: .; v_gene: TRBV2; j_gene: TRBJ1-5; abundance: .; CDR3aa: CASTRDRISNQPQHF; CDR3nt: TGTGCCAGCACCCGTGACAGGATTAGCAATCAGCCCCAGCATTTT